Following are 8 T cell receptor beta chains from one sample sequenced in a study of vaccination effects on CD4 cells after COVID-19. No antigens are known for them. Before sequencing took place, the ViraFEST assay used viral peptide pools to expand antigen-specific CD4+ T cells. Subsequent to approximately 9 days of culture, CD4+ T cells were isolated. It was between March and December 2020 that the person had a SARS-CoV-2 infection confirmed by PCR. Data came from immunoSEQ multiplex PCR; TCRdb stores just in-frame clones and leaves some out. The table lists roughly 17,000 clones, approximately 74% of them singletons. The sequenced sample was CD4+ T cells from PBMCs cultured with SARS-CoV-2 spike peptides, obtained before COVID-19 vaccination. Receptor source: a human donor who had a prior SARS-CoV-2 infection.

V gene TRBV23-1 combines with J gene TRBJ1-1; D uncertain. TRBV23-1 is given ORF status, its function remaining uncertain. The germline V and J ends were trimmed by 2 bases and 0 bases, with 13 bases remaining between them. The CDR3 totals 16 residues. The CDR3 spells CASSQMVRALNTEAFF. CDR3 in DNA: TGCGCCAGCAGTCAAATGGTCCGGGCCCTGAACACTGAAGCTTTCTTT.

The chain joins TRBV7-2 to TRBJ1-2; TRBD1 might be the D (5 bases). Germline CDR1 reads SGHTA; CDR2 reads FQGNSA. V lost 4 bases and J lost 6, with 30 bases in between. There are 19 residues in the CDR3. The CDR3 nucleotides read TGTGCCAGCAGCTCGACCCGCGGGGGGTTTGGAACCCAGGGCCATGGCTACACCTTC. Protein sequence: CASSSTRGGFGTQGHGYTF.

The sample holds one count of this clone. The chain has TRBV30 and TRBJ1-3, with D uncertain. The germline V gene has CDR1 GTSNPN and CDR2 SVGIG (reference sequence). This CDR3 region has 15 residues. The V gene lost 2 bases and the J gene lost 1 base, with 12 bases spanning the gap. CDR3 amino acids: CAWSIGPGSGNTIYF. CDR3 coding DNA: TGTGCCTGGAGTATAGGGCCCGGATCTGGAAACACCATATATTTT.

This chain links TRBV11-3 with TRBJ1-1; 7 nucleotides match TRBD1. CDR3 length equals 14 residues. V lost 5 bases and J lost 4; bases outside the gene matches: 7. Looked up from germline, CDR1 is SGHNT and CDR2 is YENEEA. The CDR3 region has the DNA TGTGCCAGCAGCCTCGACAGGGTGGCCACTGAAGCTTTCTTT. Translated: CASSLDRVATEAFF. Drawing the rest from reference TRBV11-3 and TRBJ1-1, the complete variable domain is EAGVVQSPRYKIIEKKQPVAFWCNPISGHNTLYWYLQNLGQGPELLIRYENEEAVDDSQLPKDRFSAERLKGVDSTLKIQPAELGDSAVYLCASSLDRVATEAFFGQGTRLTVV.

This chain uses TRBV19 with TRBJ1-1; D unresolved. The CDR3 extends over 14 amino acids. CDR1 is LNHDA and CDR2 is SQIVND in the germline V gene (reference sequence). The germline V and J ends were trimmed by 2 bases and 4 bases, with 11 bases remaining between them. Here the CDR3 reads CASSISHKGTEAFF. The CDR3 DNA sequence: TGTGCCAGTAGTATAAGTCACAAGGGCACTGAAGCTTTCTTT.

As regards this clone: A junction boundary mismatches the germline segment, possibly from a read error. CDR3 DNA sequence: TGTGCTAGCAGCTCTGGATGGGGTCAGCCCCAGCATTTT. Translated: CASSSGWGQPQHF. The chain links TRBV7-7 to TRBJ1-5; D is ambiguous. The CDR3 loop spans 13 amino acids. Germline V gene sequence: CDR1 SSHAT, CDR2 FNYEAQ (reference sequence).

The genes are TRBV7-3 and TRBJ2-5, with D tentatively TRBD2 (5 bases). CDR1 is SGHTA and CDR2 is FQGTGA in the germline V gene. The V end lost 0 bases, the J end lost 2 bases, and 10 bases lay between the germline ends. The CDR3 has 15 amino acids. CDR3: CASSLTAGFQETQYF. CDR3 DNA: TGTGCCAGCAGCTTAACCGCGGGTTTTCAAGAGACCCAGTACTTC.

This chain uses TRBV15 with TRBJ2-7; TRBD2 matches 13 bases. V shed 4 bases, J shed 7 bases, and the junction held 4 bases outside the gene matches. The CDR3 extends over 14 amino acids. Germline values: CDR1 LNHNV, CDR2 YYDKDF (reference sequence). CDR3 residues: CATSTGLAGQEQYF. CDR3 in DNA: TGTGCCACCAGCACGGGACTAGCGGGACAAGAGCAGTACTTC. Filled out from reference TRBV15 and TRBJ2-7, the complete variable domain reads DAMVIQNPRYQVTQFGKPVTLSCSQTLNHNVMYWYQQKSSQAPKLLFHYYDKDFNNEADTPDNFQSRRPNTSFCFLDIRSPGLGDTAMYLCATSTGLAGQEQYFGPGTRLTVT.